The present T cell receptor (beta chain) was sequenced within a study of regulatory T cells in long-lasting Graves disease. Study results and caveats: Fewer public clonotypes were shared by new patients (approximately 970) than by persistent patients (roughly 2,500).

In this sample, this clonotype turned up many times. Its antigen is still unknown. Time point meaning: newly diagnosed GD, antithyroid drugs for less than 3 months. From RNA extracted from PBMCs, the TCR library was made. The EDTA tubes were filled with about 10 milliliters of drawn peripheral blood. Trimming shortened V by 3 bases and J by 1 base, and 16 bases separated the two germline ends. CDR1 and CDR2 from the germline V gene are DFQATT and SNEGSKA (reference sequence). This CDR3 is 16 amino acids long. Arm-PCR of CDR3 regions and iRepertoire HTBI primers were the basis on which TCR beta libraries were built. Each CDR3 protein is one row after TCRdb ran MiXCR on the multiplex PCR reads. Among 440,000 or so distinct CDR3 sequences, 15% were seen once, and the ten largest hold over 15%. These data were likewise used in another study, on T cells in Graves' hyperthyroidism and ophthalmopathy.

The J gene is TRBJ1-5, the V gene TRBV20-1, with D maybe TRBD1 (6 bases). The sample in question was peripheral blood mononuclear cells (PBMCs), obtained at new diagnosis, from a patient treated with antithyroid drugs. This receptor was identified in a woman aged 25-40 years with Graves disease. CDR3 region: CSASERGGGSNQPQHF. For the CDR3, the DNA is TGCAGTGCTAGTGAAAGAGGGGGAGGCAGCAATCAGCCCCAGCATTTT.